The 11 T cell receptor beta chains below all came from one sample that was sequenced in a study of identical twins. TCRdb called the 5' RACE reads again in MiXCR, with one record for every CDR3 protein. Found here are hundreds of thousands of distinct CDR3 sequences, roughly 12% of them singletons; the top ten hold just over 7%. The same sample was also used in a study of yellow fever vaccine responses in identical twins.

Sequencing was performed on CD8+ T cells sorted from blood. Receptors were obtained from a woman younger than 35 in good health.

The J gene is TRBJ2-7, the V gene TRBV7-2; 11 nucleotides align to TRBD2. The CDR3 has 15 residues. V lost 1 base and J lost 4; bases outside the gene matches: 3. Germline CDR1 and CDR2: SGHTA and FQGNSA. The CDR3 spells CASSLVASGRYEQYF. Here the CDR3 DNA reads TGTGCCAGCAGCTTAGTGGCTAGCGGGAGGTACGAGCAGTACTTC.

This clonotype was observed many times. This chain connects TRBV6-1 to TRBJ2-3; 13 bases agree with TRBD2. The trim removed 5 bases at V and 1 base at J, leaving 3 bases unmatched. The CDR3 contains 16 residues. The germline gives CDR1 MNHNS, CDR2 SASEGT. The CDR3 here is CASSQGLAGGTDTQYF. CDR3 DNA sequence: TGTGCCAGCAGTCAAGGACTAGCGGGAGGCACAGATACGCAGTATTTT.

This clonotype showed up just a few times. V and J are TRBV27 and TRBJ2-1, with TRBD1 as a possible D gene (5 bases). This CDR3 spans 13 amino acids. In germline, CDR1 is MNHEY, CDR2 SMNVEV (reference sequence). With 4 bases removed from V and 4 bases from J, the gap between germline ends came to 8 bases. The CDR3 DNA reads TGTGCCAGCAGTTGGGGCCCGTACAATGAGCAGTTCTTC. Its translation is CASSWGPYNEQFF.

There are a few counts of this clonotype. This chain links TRBV9 with TRBJ2-3; possibly TRBD2 for D (5 bases). V was clipped by 3 bases and J by 0 bases, with 11 bases between them. The CDR3 totals 15 residues. From germline, CDR1 is SGDLS and CDR2 YYNGEE. This chain's CDR3 is CASSGAGPSTDTQYF. The CDR3 DNA sequence: TGTGCCAGCAGCGGGGCGGGTCCTAGCACAGATACGCAGTATTTT. Variable domain in full (rest from reference TRBV9 and TRBJ2-3): DSGVTQTPKHLITATGQRVTLRCSPRSGDLSVYWYQQSLDQGLQFLIQYYNGEERAKGNILERFSAQQFPDLHSELNLSSLELGDSALYFCASSGAGPSTDTQYFGPGTRLTVL.

The chain uses TRBV13 and TRBJ2-2; D gene ambiguous. V lost 5 bases, J lost 4 bases, and 5 bases lay in between. The CDR3 totals 12 residues. The germline V gene has CDR1 PRHDT and CDR2 FYEKMQ (reference sequence). The CDR3 is CASSKTTGELFF. The CDR3 DNA is TGTGCCAGCAGCAAGACCACCGGGGAGCTGTTTTTT.

The rearrangement joins TRBV20-1 to TRBJ2-1; D not resolved. This CDR3 region has 14 residues. V shed 2 bases and J shed 1 base, with 9 bases lying between them. Germline V gene data show CDR1 as DFQATT and CDR2 as SNEGSKA (reference sequence). As DNA, the CDR3 is TGCAGTGCTAGAACAAGCGCGTCCTACAATGAGCAGTTCTTC. The encoded protein is CSARTSASYNEQFF.

This clonotype occurred a few times. The genes are TRBV9 and TRBJ2-4; TRBD2 is a possible D gene (6 bases). This CDR3 has 15 residues. The germline V gene has CDR1 SGDLS and CDR2 YYNGEE. V was trimmed by 0 bases and J by 6 bases, leaving 13 bases between them. Here the CDR3 reads CASSVGRVRGNIQYF. Here the CDR3 DNA reads TGTGCCAGCAGCGTAGGGAGGGTTCGTGGAAACATTCAGTACTTC.

This chain joins TRBV28 and TRBJ2-7; unclear D gene. CDR1 is MDHEN, CDR2 SYDVKM, per germline. This CDR3 is built from 14 residues. The DNA of the CDR3 is TGTGCCAGCAGTTTATCGGGCCTCTCCGACGAGCAGTACGTC. It yields the protein CASSLSGLSDEQYV.

This clonotype was picked up a small number of times. The J gene is TRBJ1-2, the V gene TRBV6-5; D gene ambiguous. The CDR3 is made up of 16 amino acids. The germline gives CDR1 MNHEY, CDR2 SVGAGI. The V end lost 3 bases, the J end lost 5 bases, and 19 bases lay between the germline ends. CDR3 DNA: TGTGCCAGCAGTTATAGTGTCCAGGTTACACTTTATGGCTACACCTTC. Its translation is CASSYSVQVTLYGYTF.

This clonotype turned up a few times. The J gene is TRBJ2-1, the V gene TRBV7-9; tentatively, D is TRBD1 (6 bases). Per germline, CDR1 SEHNR and CDR2 FQNEAQ (reference sequence). This CDR3 is built from 12 residues. Between the trimmed V and J ends, which lost 5 bases and 10 bases, there was a span of 12 bases. CDR3 region: CASSTGTLEQFF. CDR3 DNA: TGTGCCAGCAGCACCGGGACACTCGAGCAGTTCTTC.

This clonotype was seen repeatedly, ten times or more. This chain joins TRBV7-6 and TRBJ2-2; the D is unclear. The CDR3 has 11 amino acids. The germline gives CDR1 SGHVS, CDR2 FNYEAQ. V lost 6 bases and J lost 5, with 4 bases in between. CDR3 amino acids: CASRSTGELFF. CDR3 sequence (DNA): TGTGCCAGCAGGTCAACCGGGGAGCTGTTTTTT.